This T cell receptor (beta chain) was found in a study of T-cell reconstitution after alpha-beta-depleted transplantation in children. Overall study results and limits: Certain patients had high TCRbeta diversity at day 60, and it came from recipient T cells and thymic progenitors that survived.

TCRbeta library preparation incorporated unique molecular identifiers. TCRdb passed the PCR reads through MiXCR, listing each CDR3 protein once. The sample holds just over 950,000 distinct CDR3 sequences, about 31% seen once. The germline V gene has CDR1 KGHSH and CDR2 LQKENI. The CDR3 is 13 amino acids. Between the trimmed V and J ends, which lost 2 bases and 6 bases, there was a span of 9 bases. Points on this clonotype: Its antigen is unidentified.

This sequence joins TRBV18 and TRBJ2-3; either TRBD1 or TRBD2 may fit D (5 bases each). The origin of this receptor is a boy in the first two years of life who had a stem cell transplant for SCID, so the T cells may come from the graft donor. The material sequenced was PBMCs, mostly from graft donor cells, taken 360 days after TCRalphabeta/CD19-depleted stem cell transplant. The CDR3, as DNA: TGTGCCAGCTCACCAAGGGACGGGGATACGCAGTATTTT. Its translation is CASSPRDGDTQYF. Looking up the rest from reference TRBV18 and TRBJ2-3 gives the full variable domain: NAGVMQNPRHLVRRRGQEARLRCSPMKGHSHVYWYRQLPEEGLKFMVYLQKENIIDESGMPKERFSAEFPKEGPSILRIQQVVRGDSAAYFCASSPRDGDTQYFGPGTRLTVL.